The sequence of this T cell receptor (beta chain) was determined in a study of OX40 agonist ivuxolimab in advanced cancers. Measured with immunoSEQ multiplex PCR; TCRdb has only the in-frame clones, and not every one. The table shows roughly 50,000 clones, with nearly 80% occurring only once. Per germline, CDR1 LNHDA and CDR2 SQIVND (reference sequence). The CDR3 contains 16 residues. The ends were cut back, 3 bases at V and 0 bases at J, with 12 bases in the middle. The sequence was collected from an adult with an advanced solid tumor such as melanoma, head and neck, liver or kidney cancer. The sequenced sample was CD4+ or CD8+ T cells sorted from blood, obtained in a trial of the OX40 agonist ivuxolimab. V usage is TRBV19 and J usage is TRBJ2-4; unclear D gene. DNA of the CDR3: TGTGCCAGTAGTATCGGATACATCCCAGCCAAAAACATTCAGTACTTC. This sequence encodes CASSIGYIPAKNIQYF. The complete variable domain, with remaining parts taken from reference TRBV19 and TRBJ2-4, reads DGGITQSPKYLFRKEGQNVTLSCEQNLNHDAMYWYRQDPGQGLRLIYYSQIVNDFQKGDIAEGYSVSREKKESFPLTVTSAQKNPTAFYLCASSIGYIPAKNIQYFGAGTRLSVL.